Sequencing of this T cell receptor (beta chain) was carried out in a study of read filtering for tumor transcriptome and immune sequencing. Study conclusions and caveats: The sorted CD138-negative fraction was a mixed bone marrow immune population, not purified T cells.

This clonotype came up many times. Its target is not known. CDR3 length: 11 residues. This library used roughly 430 ng RNA and molecular barcoded adaptors spanning alpha/delta and beta/gamma chains. Using its own MiXCR run on the reads, TCRdb lists one record per CDR3 protein. The data show roughly 60,000 distinct CDR3 sequences, 20% seen once. Sequencing used a population of CD138-negative cells sorted from bone marrow. This sequence originates from a donor older than 35 with multiple myeloma. This sequence joins TRBV21-1 and TRBJ2-3. TRBV21-1 is listed as a pseudogene. The CDR3 DNA is TGTGCCAGCAGCAAACGAGATACGCAGTATTTT. Protein product: CASSKRDTQYF.